What follows are 20 T cell receptor beta chains derived from one specimen sequenced in a study of blood T cells in healthy people across ages. Through a sample-barcoded 5' primer and a J-beta primer mix, a second PCR was run for roughly 7 to 12 cycles. TCRdb re-derived calls from the 5' RACE reads in MiXCR, one entry per CDR3 protein. The top ten hold 6.5% to 8.5% of the sample, which has 1.5 million to 2 million distinct CDR3 sequences, 28% seen once. Specimen: blood. All receptors derive from a woman aged 25 to 39 in good health.

In its sample, this clonotype was seen many times. The rearrangement joins TRBV29-1 to TRBJ2-4; D perhaps matches TRBD2 (5 bases). There are 15 residues in the CDR3. The V gene's germline CDR1 is SQVTM and CDR2 ANQGSEA. V was cut by 7 bases and J by 5 bases, with 21 bases left in between. The CDR3 sequence: CSARLEPGNQNIQYF. The DNA for the CDR3 is TGCAGCGCCCGACTTGAACCCGGGAACCAAAACATTCAGTACTTC.

This clonotype was recorded many times. This sequence joins TRBV7-2 and TRBJ1-6; D might be TRBD1 (5 bases). Trimming took 5 bases from V and 3 from J, leaving 17 bases between them. This CDR3 has 17 amino acids. Looked up from germline, CDR1 is SGHTA and CDR2 is FQGNSA. The CDR3, as DNA: TGTGCCAGCAGCGCCGCAGGGACCCACGTCTATAATTCACCCCTCCACTTT. Its translation: CASSAAGTHVYNSPLHF.

The chain is built from TRBV4-3 and TRBJ2-1; TRBD1 might be the D (6 bases). Germline V gene lookup returns CDR1 LGHNA and CDR2 YSLEER. This CDR3 contains 15 residues. V lost 0 bases and J lost 4, with 10 bases in between. The CDR3 DNA reads TGCGCCAGCAGCCAAGATGGGACACAGTACAATGAGCAGTTCTTC. Translated, it gives CASSQDGTQYNEQFF.

This clonotype was recorded many times. This chain uses TRBV5-1 with TRBJ2-7; possibly TRBD2 for D (6 bases). V was clipped by 2 bases and J by 7 bases, with 10 bases between them. This CDR3 is built from 12 residues. Per the germline V gene, CDR1 is SGHRS and CDR2 is YFSETQ. The CDR3 reads CASSFNGGEQYF. As DNA, the CDR3 is TGCGCCAGCAGCTTCAACGGGGGAGAGCAGTACTTC. Based on the CDR3 plus reference TRBV5-1 and TRBJ2-7, the full variable domain is KAGVTQTPRYLIKTRGQQVTLSCSPISGHRSVSWYQQTPGQGLQFLFEYFSETQRNKGNFPGRFSGRQFSNSRSEMNVSTLELGDSALYLCASSFNGGEQYFGPGTRLTVT.

The chain couples TRBV6-5 to TRBJ1-5, with D unresolved. V lost 2 bases to trimming and J lost 4 bases, with 12 bases between them. The CDR3 spans 15 residues. CDR1 and CDR2 (germline): MNHEY, SVGAGI. CDR3 sequence (DNA): TGTGCCAGCAGTTACAAGCTCGCAGCAAATCAGCCCCAGCATTTT. This translates into CASSYKLAANQPQHF.

This clonotype was counted at least ten times. The J gene is TRBJ2-7, the V gene TRBV6-1; D uncertain. V lost 6 bases and J 2 bases, leaving 14 bases between the germline ends. The germline gives CDR1 MNHNS, CDR2 SASEGT. The CDR3 totals 14 residues. Written as DNA, the CDR3 is TGTGCCAGCAGGATACAACCATCAGCCTACGAGCAGTACTTC. Translation: CASRIQPSAYEQYF.

This clonotype was picked up one time. V is TRBV14 and J is TRBJ2-3, with TRBD2 matching 12 bases. CDR1 SGHDN and CDR2 FVKESK come from the germline V gene. The CDR3 length is 19 residues. V shed 0 bases and J 6 bases; nucleotides not matched to a gene: 13. The CDR3 here is CASSQDRGLAGSRPDTQYF. CDR3 nucleotides: TGTGCCAGCAGCCAAGATCGAGGACTAGCGGGGTCCCGCCCGGATACGCAGTATTTT.

This clonotype was counted at least ten times. This chain joins TRBV11-2 and TRBJ2-7, with 8 bases identical to TRBD2. CDR1 is SGHAT, CDR2 FQNNGV, per germline. V was clipped by 6 bases and J by 1 base; unmatched bases: 8. The CDR3 length is 15 residues. For the CDR3, the DNA is TGTGCCAGCAGTCACACGCGCGGGAGGTCCTACGAGCAGTACTTC. Translated, it gives CASSHTRGRSYEQYF.

This clonotype was counted a few times. The chain is built from TRBV4-3 and TRBJ1-2, with TRBD1 matching 7 bases. V shed 8 bases and J 4 bases; nucleotides not matched to a gene: 16. CDR3 length: 16 amino acids. Per the germline V gene, CDR1 is LGHNA and CDR2 is YSLEER. The CDR3 region has the DNA TGCGCCAGCCAAGATAGGACAGGCCGTCCTCCCTATGGCTACACCTTC. This codes for CASQDRTGRPPYGYTF.

The table lists this clonotype with a few counts. The chain links TRBV28 to TRBJ1-1; D gene ambiguous. This CDR3 has 15 amino acids. Germline-derived CDR1 and CDR2 are MDHEN and SYDVKM. The V end lost 7 bases, the J end lost 7 bases, and 22 bases lay between the germline ends. DNA of the CDR3: TGTGCCAGCACCGCGCGGGTTGCGCATTTTAGTGAAGCTTTCTTT. It encodes CASTARVAHFSEAFF.

The sample holds many counts of this clonotype. The chain is built from TRBV7-2 and TRBJ1-1; possible D gene TRBD1, 6 bases. CDR3 length equals 16 residues. V was trimmed by 0 bases and J by 0 bases, leaving 11 bases between them. The germline V gene encodes CDR1 SGHTA and CDR2 FQGNSA. This chain's CDR3 is CASSLAGTRLNTEAFF. CDR3 coding DNA: TGTGCCAGCAGCTTAGCCGGGACACGGTTGAACACTGAAGCTTTCTTT. The entire variable domain, with the rest obtained from reference TRBV7-2 and TRBJ1-1, is as follows: GAGVSQSPSNKVTEKGKDVELRCDPISGHTALYWYRQSLGQGLEFLIYFQGNSAPDKSGLPSDRFSAERTGGSVSTLTIQRTQQEDSAVYLCASSLAGTRLNTEAFFGQGTRLTVV.

There are a few counts of this clonotype. The genes are TRBV2 and TRBJ2-5, with 8 nucleotides matching TRBD2. TRBJ2-7 matches the DNA end more closely, so the J call is doubtful. The V gene's germline CDR1 is SNHLY and CDR2 FYNNEI. This CDR3 has 14 residues. The CDR3 nucleotides read TGTGCCAGCAGTGAGGTGCTAGCGGGCTACGAGCAGTACTTC. Residues: CASSEVLAGYEQYF.

In DNA, the CDR3 is TGCGCCAGCACTCGGACTAGCGGCGTCGATGAGCAGTTCTTC. Amino acids: CASTRTSGVDEQFF. The rearrangement joins TRBV10-2 to TRBJ2-1; 10 bases map to TRBD2. Losses at the gene ends were 7 bases for V and 8 bases for J; bases not matched to a gene: 8. Germline CDR1 reads WSHSY; CDR2 reads SAAADI. The CDR3 is 14 residues long.

This clonotype appeared many times. The chain joins TRBV4-1 to TRBJ1-5; D gene uncertain. This CDR3 has 14 residues. Trimming took off 1 base at V and 4 bases at J, with 8 bases between the two ends. The V gene's germline CDR1 is MGHRA and CDR2 YSYEKL. In DNA form, the CDR3 reads TGCGCCAGCAGCCAAGTTGTTGGAAATCAGCCCCAGCATTTT. Translating gives CASSQVVGNQPQHF.

V and J are TRBV7-9 and TRBJ2-5, with a weak D call TRBD2 (6 bases). The J call may be faulty, since TRBJ2-7 better matches the DNA end. Germline V gives CDR1 SEHNR, CDR2 FQNEAQ (reference sequence). This CDR3 has 13 amino acids. The CDR3 nucleotides are TGTGCCAGCAGTCAGGCGGGGTCTGGCGAGCAGTACTTC. Translation: CASSQAGSGEQYF.

Ten or more counts support this clonotype. The rearrangement links TRBV12-3 or TRBV12-4 to TRBJ1-6, with D hard to call. Trimming cost V 1 base and J 14 bases, with 12 bases left between them. The CDR3 sequence is 13 residues long. This CDR3 is CASSLEPPITLHF. Here the CDR3 DNA reads TGTGCCAGCAGTTTAGAGCCGCCGATTACCCTCCACTTT.

Of note for this clonotype: Given a much more abundant clone one base away, this may be a read error. The V gene is TRBV7-2, the J gene TRBJ2-7; 9 bases are a match to TRBD2. This CDR3 has 15 residues. CDR1 and CDR2 (germline): SGHTA, FQGNSA. With V trimmed by 7 bases and J by 7 bases, 14 bases remained unmatched. The CDR3 DNA is TGTGCCAGCAACACCCAGACTAGCGGAACGGTAGAGCAGTACTTC. Its protein product is CASNTQTSGTVEQYF.

J is TRBJ2-3 and V is TRBV9, with 9 bases aligning to TRBD2. The CDR3 spans 17 residues. The ends lost 4 bases at V and 4 bases at J; junction bases unmatched: 13. Germline loops: CDR1 SGDLS, CDR2 YYNGEE. In nucleotides, the CDR3 is TGTGCCAGCAGCACCCAAGGTGCGGGGGGGAGCGCAGATACGCAGTATTTT. It is translated as CASSTQGAGGSADTQYF. The entire variable domain, with the rest obtained from reference TRBV9 and TRBJ2-3, is as follows: DSGVTQTPKHLITATGQRVTLRCSPRSGDLSVYWYQQSLDQGLQFLIQYYNGEERAKGNILERFSAQQFPDLHSELNLSSLELGDSALYFCASSTQGAGGSADTQYFGPGTRLTVL.

This clonotype was seen more than once but under ten times. CDR3 in DNA: TGCAGTGCTAGGACTAGCGGGAGATTATTTGAGCAGTTCTTC. This translates into CSARTSGRLFEQFF. This chain joins TRBV20-1 and TRBJ2-1, with TRBD2 identical over 12 bases. Germline V gene sequence: CDR1 DFQATT, CDR2 SNEGSKA (reference sequence). The V gene end was trimmed by 3 bases and the J gene end by 9 bases; junction bases not matched to a gene: 6. This CDR3 has 14 residues.

On this clonotype: A junction end diverges from the germline sequence, so it may reflect a read error. V and J are TRBV4-1 and TRBJ1-2; TRBD1 might be the D (5 bases). Germline values: CDR1 MGHRA, CDR2 YSYEKL. This CDR3 has 16 amino acids. The CDR3 is CASGQVGTARGYGYTF. CDR3 in DNA: TGCGCCAGCGGCCAAGTGGGCACAGCAAGGGGCTATGGCTACACCTTC.